This T cell receptor (beta chain) was captured in a study of T-cell memory formation after mild COVID-19. Findings and caveats of the study: Later expanders leaned toward CD4+, whereas clones contracting from day 15 to 85 were balanced CD4/CD8. Mainly CM and EM harbored the contracting CD4+ clones; mainly EMRA harbored the CD8+ ones.

The trim removed 5 bases at V and 4 bases at J, leaving 5 bases unmatched. Germline V gene sequence: CDR1 SGHTA, CDR2 FQGNSA. The CDR3 has 14 amino acids. TCRdb passed the 5' RACE reads through MiXCR, listing each CDR3 protein once. Of fewer than 450,000 distinct CDR3 sequences listed, roughly 26% are singletons. Of note for this clonotype: Its cognate antigen is unknown.

Input material: PBMCs or a T cell subset sorted from them (not recorded which). The clonotype was recovered from an adult woman who had mild COVID-19 (a few samples of this study predate the infection). Cell type and time point are not known. J is TRBJ1-2 and V is TRBV7-2, with 9 bases fitting TRBD1. In DNA form, the CDR3 reads TGTGCCAGCAGCCCGGGGACAGGGACCTATGGCTACACCTTC. Translation gives CASSPGTGTYGYTF. Based on the CDR3 plus reference TRBV7-2 and TRBJ1-2, the full variable domain is GAGVSQSPSNKVTEKGKDVELRCDPISGHTALYWYRQSLGQGLEFLIYFQGNSAPDKSGLPSDRFSAERTGGSVSTLTIQRTQQEDSAVYLCASSPGTGTYGYTFGSGTRLTVV.